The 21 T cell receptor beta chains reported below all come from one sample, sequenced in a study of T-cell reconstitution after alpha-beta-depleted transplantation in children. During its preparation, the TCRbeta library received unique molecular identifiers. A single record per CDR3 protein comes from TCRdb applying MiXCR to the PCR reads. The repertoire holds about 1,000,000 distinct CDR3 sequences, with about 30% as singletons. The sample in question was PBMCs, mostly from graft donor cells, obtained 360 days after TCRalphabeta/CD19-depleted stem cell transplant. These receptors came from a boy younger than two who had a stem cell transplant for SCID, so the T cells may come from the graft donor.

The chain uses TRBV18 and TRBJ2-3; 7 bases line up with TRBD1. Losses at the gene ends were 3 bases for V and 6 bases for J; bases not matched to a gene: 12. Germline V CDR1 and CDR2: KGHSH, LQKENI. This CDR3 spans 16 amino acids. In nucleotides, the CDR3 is TGTGCCAGCTCACCTATATTACAGGGGCATACGGATACGCAGTATTTT. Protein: CASSPILQGHTDTQYF.

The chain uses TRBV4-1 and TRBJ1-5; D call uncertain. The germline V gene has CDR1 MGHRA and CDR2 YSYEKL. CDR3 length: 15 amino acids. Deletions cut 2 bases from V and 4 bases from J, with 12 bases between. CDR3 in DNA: TGCGCCAGCAGCCAATCAGGCCCGGGGAATCAGCCCCAGCATTTT. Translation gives CASSQSGPGNQPQHF.

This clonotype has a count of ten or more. The CDR3 loop reads CASSMDRQSSGANVLTF. For the CDR3, the DNA is TGTGCCAGCAGTATGGACAGACAAAGCTCTGGGGCCAACGTCCTGACTTTC. The rearrangement uses TRBV12-3 or TRBV12-4 and TRBJ2-6, with a tentative D call TRBD1 (6 bases). The CDR3 consists of 17 residues. Trimming removed 5 bases at V and 0 bases at J, with 14 bases between.

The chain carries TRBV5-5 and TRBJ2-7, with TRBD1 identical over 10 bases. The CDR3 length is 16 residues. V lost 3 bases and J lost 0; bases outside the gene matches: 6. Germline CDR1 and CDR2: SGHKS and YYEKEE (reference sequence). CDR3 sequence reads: CASSWRDRGSSYEQYF. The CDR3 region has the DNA TGTGCCAGCAGCTGGCGGGACAGGGGAAGCTCCTACGAGCAGTACTTC.

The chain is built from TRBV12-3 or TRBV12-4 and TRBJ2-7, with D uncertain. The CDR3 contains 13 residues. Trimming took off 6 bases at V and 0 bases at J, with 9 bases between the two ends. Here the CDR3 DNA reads TGTGCCAGCAGGTCTTGGGGCTCCTACGAGCAGTACTTC. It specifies CASRSWGSYEQYF.

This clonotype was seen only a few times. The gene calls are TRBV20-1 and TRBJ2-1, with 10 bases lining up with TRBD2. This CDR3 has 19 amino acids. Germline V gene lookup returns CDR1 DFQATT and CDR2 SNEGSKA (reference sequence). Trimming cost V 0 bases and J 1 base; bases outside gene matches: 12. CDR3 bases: TGCAGTGCTAGAGATCTTCTAGCGGGGGAAGGGGGGTCCTACAATGAGCAGTTCTTC. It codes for CSARDLLAGEGGSYNEQFF.

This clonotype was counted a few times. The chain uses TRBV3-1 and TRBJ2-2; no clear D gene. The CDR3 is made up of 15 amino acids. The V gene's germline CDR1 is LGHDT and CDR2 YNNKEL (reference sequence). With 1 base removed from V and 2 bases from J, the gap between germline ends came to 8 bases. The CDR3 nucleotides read TGTGCCAGCAGCCAAGGACTGGTTAACACCGGGGAGCTGTTTTTT. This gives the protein CASSQGLVNTGELFF.

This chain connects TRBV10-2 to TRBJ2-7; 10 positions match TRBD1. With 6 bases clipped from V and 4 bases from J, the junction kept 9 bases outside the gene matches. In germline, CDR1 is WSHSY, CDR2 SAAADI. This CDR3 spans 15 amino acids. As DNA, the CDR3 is TGCGCCAGCAGACCGCCCGGGACAGGGGTTTACGAGCAGTACTTC. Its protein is CASRPPGTGVYEQYF.

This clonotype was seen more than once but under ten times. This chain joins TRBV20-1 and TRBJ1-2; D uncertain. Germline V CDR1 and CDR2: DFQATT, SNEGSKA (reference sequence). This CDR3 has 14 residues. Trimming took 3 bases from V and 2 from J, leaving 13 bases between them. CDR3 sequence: CSASGGVGNYGYTF. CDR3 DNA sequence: TGCAGTGCTAGTGGTGGGGTGGGGAACTATGGCTACACCTTC.

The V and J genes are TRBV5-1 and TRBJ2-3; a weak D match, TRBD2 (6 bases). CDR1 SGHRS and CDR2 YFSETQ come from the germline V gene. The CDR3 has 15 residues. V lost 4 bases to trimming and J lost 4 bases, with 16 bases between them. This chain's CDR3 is CASSPNAGSADTQYF. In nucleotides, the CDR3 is TGCGCCAGCAGCCCGAATGCGGGGTCCGCAGATACGCAGTATTTT.

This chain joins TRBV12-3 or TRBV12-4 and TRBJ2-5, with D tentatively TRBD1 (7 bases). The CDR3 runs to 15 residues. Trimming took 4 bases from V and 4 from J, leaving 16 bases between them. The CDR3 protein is CASSSSGGMIETQYF. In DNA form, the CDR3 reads TGTGCCAGCAGTTCCTCAGGGGGGATGATAGAGACCCAGTACTTC.

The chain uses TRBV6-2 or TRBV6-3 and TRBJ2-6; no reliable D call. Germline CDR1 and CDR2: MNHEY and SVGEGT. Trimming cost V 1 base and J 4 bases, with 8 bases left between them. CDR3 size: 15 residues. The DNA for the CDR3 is TGTGCCAGCAGTTACTACGTGCGGGGGGCCAACGTCCTGACTTTC. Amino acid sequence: CASSYYVRGANVLTF.

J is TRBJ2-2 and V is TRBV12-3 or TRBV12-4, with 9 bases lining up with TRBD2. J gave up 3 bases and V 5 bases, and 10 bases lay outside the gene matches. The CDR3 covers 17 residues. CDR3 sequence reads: CASSPRGRGGHTGELFF. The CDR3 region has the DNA TGTGCCAGCAGTCCCCGGGGGCGGGGGGGCCACACCGGGGAGCTGTTTTTT.

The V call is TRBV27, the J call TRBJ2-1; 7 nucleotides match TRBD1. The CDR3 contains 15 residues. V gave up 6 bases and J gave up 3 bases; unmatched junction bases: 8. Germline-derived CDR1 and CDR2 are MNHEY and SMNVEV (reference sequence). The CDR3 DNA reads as TGTGCCAGCAGCCCGACAGGGATAGACTACAATGAGCAGTTCTTC. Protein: CASSPTGIDYNEQFF.

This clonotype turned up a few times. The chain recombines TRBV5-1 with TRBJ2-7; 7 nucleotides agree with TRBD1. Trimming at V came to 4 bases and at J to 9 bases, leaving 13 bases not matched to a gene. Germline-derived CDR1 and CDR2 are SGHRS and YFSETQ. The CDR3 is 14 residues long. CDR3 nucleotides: TGCGCCAGCAGCCTGATCCACCAGGACAGGATGCAGTACTTC. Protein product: CASSLIHQDRMQYF.

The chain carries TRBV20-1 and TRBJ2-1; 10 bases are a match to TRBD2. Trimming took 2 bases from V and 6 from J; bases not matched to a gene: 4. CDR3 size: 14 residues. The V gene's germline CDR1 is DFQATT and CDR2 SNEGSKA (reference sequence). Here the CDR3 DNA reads TGCAGTGCTAGATCTAGCGGGGGTTTCAATGAGCAGTTCTTC. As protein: CSARSSGGFNEQFF.

The CDR3 nucleotides are TGCAGCGTAGCCGGGACCGGTCGGGACGAGCAGTACTTC. This codes for CSVAGTGRDEQYF. This chain links TRBV29-1 with TRBJ2-7; the D gene could be TRBD1 or TRBD2 (5 bases each). The V end was cut by 6 bases, the J end by 5 bases, with 17 bases between. This CDR3 comprises 13 residues. Per germline, CDR1 SQVTM and CDR2 ANQGSEA.

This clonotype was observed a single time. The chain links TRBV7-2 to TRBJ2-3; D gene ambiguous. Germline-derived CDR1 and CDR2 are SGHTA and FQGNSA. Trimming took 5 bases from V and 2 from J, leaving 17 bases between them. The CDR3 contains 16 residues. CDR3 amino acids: CASSTFDSAFTDTQYF. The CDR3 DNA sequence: TGTGCCAGCAGCACGTTCGACTCAGCCTTCACAGATACGCAGTATTTT.

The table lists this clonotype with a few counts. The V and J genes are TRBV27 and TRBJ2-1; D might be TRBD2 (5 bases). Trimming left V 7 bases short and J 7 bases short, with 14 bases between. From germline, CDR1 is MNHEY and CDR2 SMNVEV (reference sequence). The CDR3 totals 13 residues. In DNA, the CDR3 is TGTGCCAGCACTCAAAACCCGGGGAATGAGCAGTTCTTC. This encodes CASTQNPGNEQFF.

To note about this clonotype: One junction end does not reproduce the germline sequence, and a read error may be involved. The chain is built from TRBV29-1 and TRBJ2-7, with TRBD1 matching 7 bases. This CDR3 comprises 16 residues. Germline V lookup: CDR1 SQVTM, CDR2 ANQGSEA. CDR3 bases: TGCAGCGTTGAAGATGACAACAGGGGAAAAGGGTACGAGCAGCACTTC. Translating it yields CSVEDDNRGKGYEQHF.

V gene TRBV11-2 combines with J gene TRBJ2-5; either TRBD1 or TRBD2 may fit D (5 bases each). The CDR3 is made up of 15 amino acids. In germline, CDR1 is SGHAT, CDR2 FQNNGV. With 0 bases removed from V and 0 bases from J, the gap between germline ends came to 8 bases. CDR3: CASSLEWGYQETQYF. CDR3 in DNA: TGTGCCAGCAGCTTAGAGTGGGGGTACCAAGAGACCCAGTACTTC. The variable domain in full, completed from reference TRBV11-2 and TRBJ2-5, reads EAGVAQSPRYKIIEKRQSVAFWCNPISGHATLYWYQQILGQGPKLLIQFQNNGVVDDSQLPKDRFSAERLKGVDSTLKIQPAKLEDSAVYLCASSLEWGYQETQYFGPGTRLLVL.